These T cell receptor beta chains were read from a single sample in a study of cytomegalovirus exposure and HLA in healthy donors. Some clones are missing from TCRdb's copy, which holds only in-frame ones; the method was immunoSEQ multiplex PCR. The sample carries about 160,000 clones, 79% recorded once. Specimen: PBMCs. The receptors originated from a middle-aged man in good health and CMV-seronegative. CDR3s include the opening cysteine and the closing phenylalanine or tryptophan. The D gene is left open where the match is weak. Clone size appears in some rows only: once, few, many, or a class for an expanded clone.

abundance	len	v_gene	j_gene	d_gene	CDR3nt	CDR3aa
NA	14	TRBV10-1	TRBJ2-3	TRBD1	TGCGCCAGCGATAAGGGACAGGGGATAGATACGCAGTATTTT	CASDKGQGIDTQYF
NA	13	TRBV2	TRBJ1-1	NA	TGTGCCAGCAGGGGACTACTTAACACTGAAGCCTTCTTT	CASRGLLNTEAFF
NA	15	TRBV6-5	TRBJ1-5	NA	TGTGCCAGCAGTTACCGGCCAGGGAGGGATCAGCCCCAGCATTTT	CASSYRPGRDQPQHF
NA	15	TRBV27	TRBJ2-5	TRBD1	TGTGCCAGCAGTTTAGTAGGGACAGGGCTAGAGACCCAGTACTTC	CASSLVGTGLETQYF
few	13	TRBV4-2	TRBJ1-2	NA	TGTGCCAGCAGCCAAGAAGGAGGGTACGGCTACACCTTC	CASSQEGGYGYTF
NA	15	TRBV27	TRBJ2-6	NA	TGTGCCAGCAGTTTTAGGGGCCATGAGGCCAACGTCCTGACTTTC	CASSFRGHEANVLTF
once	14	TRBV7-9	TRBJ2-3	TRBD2	TGTGCCAGCAGCTTCCTAGCGGTCACAGATACGCAGTATTTT	CASSFLAVTDTQYF
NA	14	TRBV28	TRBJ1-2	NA	TGTGCCAGCAGTTTATTCCGGGGAAACTATGGCTACACCTTC	CASSLFRGNYGYTF
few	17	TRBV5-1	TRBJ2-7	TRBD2	TGCGCCAGCAGCCTTTGGGTAGCTAGCGGGAGCTCCTACGAGCAGTACTTC	CASSLWVASGSSYEQYF
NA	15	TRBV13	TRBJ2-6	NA	TGTGCCAGCAGCCTATGGTCCACTGGGGCCAACGTCCTGACTTTC	CASSLWSTGANVLTF
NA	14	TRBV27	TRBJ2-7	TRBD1	TGTGCCAGCAAACCGGACAGGGGTGTTTACGAGCAGTACTTC	CASKPDRGVYEQYF
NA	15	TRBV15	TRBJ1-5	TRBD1	TGTGCCACCAGCAGCGAGACAGGGAGCAATCAGCCCCAGCATTTT	CATSSETGSNQPQHF
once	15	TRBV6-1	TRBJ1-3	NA	TGTGCCAGCAGTGAACAGGCAGGGGCTGGAAACACCATATATTTT	CASSEQAGAGNTIYF
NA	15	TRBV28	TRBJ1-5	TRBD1	TGTGCCAGCAGCTCGGGACAGTATAGCAATCAGCCCCAGCATTTT	CASSSGQYSNQPQHF
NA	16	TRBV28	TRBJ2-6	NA	TGTGCCAGCAGTTGGGGTCGACAGCCTGGGGCCAACGTCCTGACTTTC	CASSWGRQPGANVLTF
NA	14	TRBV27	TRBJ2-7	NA	TGTGCCAGCAGTTCCGGGACAAAAATCTACGAGCAGTACTTC	CASSSGTKIYEQYF
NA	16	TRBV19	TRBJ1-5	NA	TGTGCCAGCAGGGATTTACTTCGCTATAGCAATCAGCCCCAGCATTTT	CASRDLLRYSNQPQHF
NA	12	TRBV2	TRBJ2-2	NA	TGTGCCAGCAGTCCATACACCGGGGAGCTGTTTTTT	CASSPYTGELFF
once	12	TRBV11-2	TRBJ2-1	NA	TGTGCCAGCAGTAATGGGGTGGGAGGAGGGTTCTTC	CASSNGVGGGFF
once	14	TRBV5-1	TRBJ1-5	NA	TGCGCCAGCAGCAGAGGGCAGGCGGACGAGCCCCAGCATTTT	CASSRGQADEPQHF
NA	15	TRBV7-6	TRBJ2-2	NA	TGTGCCAGCAGCTTAGAGGCGGGATACACCGGGGAGCTGTTTTTT	CASSLEAGYTGELFF
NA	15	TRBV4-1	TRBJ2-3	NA	TGCGCCAGCAGCCAAGATAACCTACCCACAGATACGCAGTATTTT	CASSQDNLPTDTQYF
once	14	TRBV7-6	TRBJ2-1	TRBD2	TGTGCCAGCAGAGTCGGGAGGACCTCCAATGAGCAGTTCTTC	CASRVGRTSNEQFF
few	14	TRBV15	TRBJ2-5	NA	TGTGCCACCAGCAGTATTGTTACAGGAGAGACCCAGTACTTC	CATSSIVTGETQYF
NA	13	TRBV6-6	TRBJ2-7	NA	TGTGCCAGCAGTTACTCGTCAGGGAACGAGCAGTACTTC	CASSYSSGNEQYF
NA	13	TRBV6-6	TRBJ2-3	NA	TGTGCCAGCAGTTCTCAGGGTAGGGATACGCAGTATTTT	CASSSQGRDTQYF
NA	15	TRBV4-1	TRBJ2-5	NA	TGCGCCAGCAGCCAAGAACCTCTAGCTCGGGAGACCCAGTACTTC	CASSQEPLARETQYF
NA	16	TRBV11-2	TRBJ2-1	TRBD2	TGTGCCAGCAGCTTATTTAGCGGGAGGGCTCACAATGAGCAGTTCTTC	CASSLFSGRAHNEQFF
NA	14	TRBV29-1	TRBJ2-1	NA	TGCAGCGTGGCTGACAGAAGCTCCTACAATGAGCAGTTCTTC	CSVADRSSYNEQFF
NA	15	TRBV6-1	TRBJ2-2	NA	TGTGCCAGCAGTGAAGCGAACCTCAGCACCGGGGAGCTGTTTTTT	CASSEANLSTGELFF
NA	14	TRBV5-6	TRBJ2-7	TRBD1	TGTGCCAGCAGCTTTAGACAGGGCTTCTACGAGCAGTACTTC	CASSFRQGFYEQYF
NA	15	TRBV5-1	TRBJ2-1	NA	TGCGCCAGCAGCTTGGGAGAGAGCTCCTACAATGAGCAGTTCTTC	CASSLGESSYNEQFF
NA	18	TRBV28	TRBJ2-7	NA	TGTGCCAGCAGTCCTTGGATGATCTACGGGACACGATCCTACGAGCAGTACTTC	CASSPWMIYGTRSYEQYF
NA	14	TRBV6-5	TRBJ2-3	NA	TGTGCCAGCAGTTACACTACCCTCACAGATACGCAGTATTTT	CASSYTTLTDTQYF
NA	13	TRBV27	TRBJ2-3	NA	TGTGCCAGCAGTTTGGCGGCGTTAGATACGCAGTATTTT	CASSLAALDTQYF
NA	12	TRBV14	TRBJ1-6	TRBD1	TGTGCCAGCAGCTACAGGGGTTCACCCCTCCACTTT	CASSYRGSPLHF
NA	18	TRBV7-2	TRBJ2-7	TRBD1	TGTGCCAGCAGCTTAGGGGCAGGGGGTCTTACTATGCTCTACGAGCAGTACTTC	CASSLGAGGLTMLYEQYF
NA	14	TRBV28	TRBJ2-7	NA	TGTGCCAGCAGTCCTACAGGGAGAAGCTACGAGCAGTACTTC	CASSPTGRSYEQYF
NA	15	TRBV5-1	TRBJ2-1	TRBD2	TGCGCCAGCAGCTTGGTGTCTAGCGGGAACAATGAGCAGTTCTTC	CASSLVSSGNNEQFF
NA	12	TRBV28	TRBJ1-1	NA	TGTGCCAGCAGCGGACCAGGGGCTAAAGCTTTCTTT	CASSGPGAKAFF
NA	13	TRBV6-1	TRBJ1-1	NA	TGTGCCAGCAGTGAAGCCCACTACACTGAAGCTTTCTTT	CASSEAHYTEAFF
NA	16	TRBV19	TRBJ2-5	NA	TGTGCCAGTAGTATATCAACGGGAATCGAGCAAGAGACCCAGTACTTC	CASSISTGIEQETQYF